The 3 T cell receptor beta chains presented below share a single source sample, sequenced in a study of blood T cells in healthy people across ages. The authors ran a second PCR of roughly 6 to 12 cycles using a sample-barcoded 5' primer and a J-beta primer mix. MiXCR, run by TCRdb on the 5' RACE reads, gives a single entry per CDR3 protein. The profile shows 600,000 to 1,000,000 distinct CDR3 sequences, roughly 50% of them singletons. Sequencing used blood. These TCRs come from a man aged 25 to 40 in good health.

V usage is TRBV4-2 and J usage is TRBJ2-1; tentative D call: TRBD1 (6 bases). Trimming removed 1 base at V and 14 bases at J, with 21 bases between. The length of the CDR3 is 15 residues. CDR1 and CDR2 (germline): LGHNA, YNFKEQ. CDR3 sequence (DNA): TGTGCCAGCAGCCAAGCGACGAACAGGGTGGGCGCCGAGTTCTTC. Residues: CASSQATNRVGAEFF.

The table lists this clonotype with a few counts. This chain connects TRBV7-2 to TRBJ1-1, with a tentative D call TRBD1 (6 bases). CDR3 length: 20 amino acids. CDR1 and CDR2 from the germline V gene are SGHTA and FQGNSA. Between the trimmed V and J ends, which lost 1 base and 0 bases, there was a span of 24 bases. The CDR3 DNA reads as TGTGCCAGCAGCTTAGTGTGGGGGCGCGCTAAGAATCGTCTGAACACTGAAGCTTTCTTT. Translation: CASSLVWGRAKNRLNTEAFF.

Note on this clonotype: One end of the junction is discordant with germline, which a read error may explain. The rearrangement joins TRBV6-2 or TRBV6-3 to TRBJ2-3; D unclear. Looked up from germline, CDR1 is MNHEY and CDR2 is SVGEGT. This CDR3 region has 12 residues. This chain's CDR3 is CAGSTLTDTQYF. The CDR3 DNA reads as TGTGCCGGCAGCACACTTACAGATACGCAGTATTTT.